This TCR beta chain was documented in a study of Graves' ophthalmopathy and Graves' hyperthyroidism. The study amplified TCR beta CDR3 regions using RNA transcripts. First-round RT-PCR with HTBI primers preceded a second-round multiplex PCR. TCRdb redid the calling of the multiplex PCR reads with MiXCR, one entry per CDR3 protein. The sample yields 150,000 to 200,000 distinct CDR3 sequences, less than 45% seen once. Other autoimmune diseases, uncontrolled infections, pregnancy or lactation ruled patients out of participation. This CDR3 has 13 residues. The germline V and J ends were trimmed by 2 bases and 8 bases, with 12 bases remaining between them. Looked up from germline, CDR1 is MNHEY and CDR2 is SMNVEV (reference sequence). Study outcomes and limitations: Blood shared most expanded thyroid clonotypes above 0.001 frequency.

In this sample, this clonotype turned up many times. Its matching antigen is unknown. The clonotype originates from a woman aged 40 to 50 with Graves' ophthalmopathy. The chain links TRBV27 to TRBJ1-2, with a weak D call TRBD1 (5 bases). Material: peripheral blood. CDR3 loop: CASSLNKGDGYTF. The CDR3 bases are TGTGCCAGCAGTTTAAACAAAGGGGACGGCTACACCTTC.